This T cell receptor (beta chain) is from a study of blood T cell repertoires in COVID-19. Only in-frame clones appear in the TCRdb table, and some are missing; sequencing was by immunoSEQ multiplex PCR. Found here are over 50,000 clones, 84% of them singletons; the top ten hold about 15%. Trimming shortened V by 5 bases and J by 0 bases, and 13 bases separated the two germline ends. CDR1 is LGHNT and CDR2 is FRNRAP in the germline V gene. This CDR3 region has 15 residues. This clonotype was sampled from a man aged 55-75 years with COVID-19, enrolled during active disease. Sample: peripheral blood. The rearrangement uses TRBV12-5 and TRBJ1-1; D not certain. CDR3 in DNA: TGTGCTAGTGGTCTCTACAGTGAATTGAACACTGAAGCTTTCTTT. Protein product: CASGLYSELNTEAFF.